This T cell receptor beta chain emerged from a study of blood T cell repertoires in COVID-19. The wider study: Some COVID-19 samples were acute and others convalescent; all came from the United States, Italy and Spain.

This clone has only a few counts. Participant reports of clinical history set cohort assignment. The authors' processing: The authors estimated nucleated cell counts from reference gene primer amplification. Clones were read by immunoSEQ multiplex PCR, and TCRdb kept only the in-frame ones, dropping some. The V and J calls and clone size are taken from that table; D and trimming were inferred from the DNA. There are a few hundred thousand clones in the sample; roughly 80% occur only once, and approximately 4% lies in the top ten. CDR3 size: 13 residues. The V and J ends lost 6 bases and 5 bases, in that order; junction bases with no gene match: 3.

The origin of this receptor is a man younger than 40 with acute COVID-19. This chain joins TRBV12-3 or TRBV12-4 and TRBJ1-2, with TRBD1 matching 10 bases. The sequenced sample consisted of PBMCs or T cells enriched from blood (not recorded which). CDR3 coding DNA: TGTGCCAGCAGCCAGGGACAGGGGTATGGCTACACCTTC. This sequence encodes CASSQGQGYGYTF.